This record concerns one T cell receptor beta chain sequence. Losses at the gene ends were 4 bases for V and 5 bases for J; bases not matched to a gene: 7. The CDR3 loop spans 16 amino acids. In germline, CDR1 is SGHVS, CDR2 FNYEAQ. These data are taken from a study of blood T cell repertoires in COVID-19. In terms of age and location, participants ranged from roughly 18 to 100 years and lived in about 25 US areas. Participant-given clinical history determined each cohort assignment. Per the study methods: Cell counts per sample came from amplifying reference gene primers. Sequencing used immunoSEQ multiplex PCR; TCRdb keeps in-frame clones, though not all of them. V and J calls and clone size are given by that table; D and trimming were obtained from the DNA. The table has 250,000 or so clones, 87% seen once.

The sample was PBMCs or T cells enriched from blood (not recorded which). The receptor was derived from a woman in her twenties or thirties with acute COVID-19. The J gene is TRBJ1-4, the V gene TRBV7-6; 10 nucleotides agree with TRBD1. The CDR3 nucleotides are TGTGCCAGCAGCTCCCAACCGGGACAGGGGAATGAAAAACTGTTTTTT. As protein: CASSSQPGQGNEKLFF.